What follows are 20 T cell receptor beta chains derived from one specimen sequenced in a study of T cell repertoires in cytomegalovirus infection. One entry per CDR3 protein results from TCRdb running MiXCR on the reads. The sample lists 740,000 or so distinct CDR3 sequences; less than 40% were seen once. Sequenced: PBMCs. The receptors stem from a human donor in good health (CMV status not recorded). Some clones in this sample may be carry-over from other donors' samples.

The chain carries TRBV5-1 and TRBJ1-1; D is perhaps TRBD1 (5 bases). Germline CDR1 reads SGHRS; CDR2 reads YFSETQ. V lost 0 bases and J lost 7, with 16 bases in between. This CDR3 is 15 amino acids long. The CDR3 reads CASSLAAGSPYEAFF. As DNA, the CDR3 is TGCGCCAGCAGCTTGGCCGCAGGGTCCCCTTATGAAGCTTTCTTT.

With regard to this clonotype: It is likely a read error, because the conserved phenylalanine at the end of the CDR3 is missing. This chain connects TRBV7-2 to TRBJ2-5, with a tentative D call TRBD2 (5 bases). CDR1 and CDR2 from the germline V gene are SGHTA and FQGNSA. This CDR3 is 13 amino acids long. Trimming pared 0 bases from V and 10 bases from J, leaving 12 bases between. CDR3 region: CASSLATTPGQYC. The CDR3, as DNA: TGTGCCAGCAGCTTAGCGACTACACCGGGCCAGTACTGC.

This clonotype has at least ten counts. The CDR3: CASSLLIVGREAFF. The CDR3 coding sequence is TGTGCCAGCAGCTTACTCATCGTGGGGCGGGAAGCTTTCTTT. The chain recombines TRBV7-6 with TRBJ1-1, with D tentatively TRBD1 (5 bases). V lost 2 bases, J lost 8 bases, and 15 bases lay in between. This CDR3 is 14 amino acids long. Per germline, CDR1 SGHVS and CDR2 FNYEAQ.

CDR3 amino acids: CASSQGGGYLDTQYF. CDR3 in DNA: TGTGCCAGCAGCCAAGGTGGGGGATACCTAGATACGCAGTATTTT. The chain has TRBV3-1 and TRBJ2-3; either TRBD1 or TRBD2 may supply D (5 bases each). Trimming left V 1 base short and J 5 bases short, with 13 bases between. Germline V gene sequence: CDR1 LGHDT, CDR2 YNNKEL (reference sequence). The CDR3 runs to 15 residues.

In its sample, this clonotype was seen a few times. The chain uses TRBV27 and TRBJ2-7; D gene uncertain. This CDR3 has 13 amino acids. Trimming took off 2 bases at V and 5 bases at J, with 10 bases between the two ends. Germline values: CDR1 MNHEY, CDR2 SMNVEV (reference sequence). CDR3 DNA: TGTGCCAGCAGTTTAGGCAGGCTCAACGAGCAGTACTTC. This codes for CASSLGRLNEQYF.

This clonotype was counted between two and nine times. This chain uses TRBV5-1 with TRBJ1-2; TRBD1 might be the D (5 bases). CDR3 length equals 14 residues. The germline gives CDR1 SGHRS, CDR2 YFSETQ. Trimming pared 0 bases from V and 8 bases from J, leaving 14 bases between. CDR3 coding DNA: TGCGCCAGCAGCTTGGATCTGACAGAACGGGGCTACACCTTC. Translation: CASSLDLTERGYTF.

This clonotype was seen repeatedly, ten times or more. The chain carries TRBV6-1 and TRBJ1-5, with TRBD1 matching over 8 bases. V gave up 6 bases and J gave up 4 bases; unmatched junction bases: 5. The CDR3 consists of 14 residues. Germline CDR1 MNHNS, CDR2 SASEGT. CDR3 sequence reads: CASRVRQGNQPQHF. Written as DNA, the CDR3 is TGTGCCAGCAGGGTTAGACAGGGGAATCAGCCCCAGCATTTT.

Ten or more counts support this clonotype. CDR3 nucleotide sequence: TGTGCCAGCAGTTTGACTAGCGGGGGGGTTAAAGAGACCCAGTACTTC. This sequence encodes CASSLTSGGVKETQYF. V gene TRBV12-3 or TRBV12-4 combines with J gene TRBJ2-5; TRBD2 matches at 14 bases. The ends lost 3 bases at V and 3 bases at J; junction bases unmatched: 3. CDR3 length: 16 residues.

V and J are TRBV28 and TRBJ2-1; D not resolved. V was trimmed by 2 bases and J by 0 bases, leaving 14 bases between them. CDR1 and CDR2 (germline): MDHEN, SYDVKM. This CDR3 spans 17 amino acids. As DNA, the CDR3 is TGTGCCAGCAGTTTAATGGCCGTACTGAGCTCCTACAATGAGCAGTTCTTC. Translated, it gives CASSLMAVLSSYNEQFF.

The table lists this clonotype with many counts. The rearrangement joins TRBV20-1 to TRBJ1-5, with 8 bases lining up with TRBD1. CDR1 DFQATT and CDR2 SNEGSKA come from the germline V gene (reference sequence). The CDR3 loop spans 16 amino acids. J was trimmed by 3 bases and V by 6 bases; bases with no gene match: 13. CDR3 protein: CSANPWSTGVNQPQHF. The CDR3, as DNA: TGCAGTGCCAACCCTTGGTCGACAGGGGTCAATCAGCCCCAGCATTTT.

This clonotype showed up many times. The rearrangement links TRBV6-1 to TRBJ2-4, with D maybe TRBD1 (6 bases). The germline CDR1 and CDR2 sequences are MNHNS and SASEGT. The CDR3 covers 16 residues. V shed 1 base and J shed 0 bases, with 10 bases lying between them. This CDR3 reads CASSEVQGVAKNIQYF. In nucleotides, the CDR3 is TGTGCCAGCAGTGAAGTACAGGGAGTAGCCAAAAACATTCAGTACTTC.

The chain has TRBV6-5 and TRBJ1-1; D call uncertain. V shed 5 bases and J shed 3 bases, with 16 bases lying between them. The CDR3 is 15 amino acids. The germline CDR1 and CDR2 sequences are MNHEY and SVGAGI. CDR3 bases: TGTGCCAGCAGTACCCGGGAGACCGAGTACACTGAAGCTTTCTTT. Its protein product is CASSTRETEYTEAFF.

This CDR3 is CASSLSSGNDEQFF. CDR3 bases: TGTGCCAGCAGTTTGTCAAGCGGGAACGATGAGCAGTTCTTC. The chain has TRBV12-3 or TRBV12-4 and TRBJ2-1; 7 bases align to TRBD2. This CDR3 has 14 residues. V was clipped by 3 bases and J by 8 bases; unmatched bases: 7.

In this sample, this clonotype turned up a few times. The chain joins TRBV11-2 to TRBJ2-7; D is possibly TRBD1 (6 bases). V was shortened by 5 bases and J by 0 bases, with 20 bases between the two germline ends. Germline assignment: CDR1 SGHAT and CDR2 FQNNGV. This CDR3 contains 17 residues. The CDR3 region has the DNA TGTGCCAGCAGCGTGGGGGCCGCAAGCTACTACTCCTACGAGCAGTACTTC. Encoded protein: CASSVGAASYYSYEQYF.

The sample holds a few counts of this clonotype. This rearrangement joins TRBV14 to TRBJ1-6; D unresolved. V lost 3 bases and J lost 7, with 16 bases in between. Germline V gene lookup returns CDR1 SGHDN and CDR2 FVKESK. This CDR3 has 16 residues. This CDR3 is CASSHSGVAVNSPLHF. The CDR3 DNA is TGTGCCAGCAGCCACTCGGGCGTGGCCGTGAATTCACCCCTCCACTTT.

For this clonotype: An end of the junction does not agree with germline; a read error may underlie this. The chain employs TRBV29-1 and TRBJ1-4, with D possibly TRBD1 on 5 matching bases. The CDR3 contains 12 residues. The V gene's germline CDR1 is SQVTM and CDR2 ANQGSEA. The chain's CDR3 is CGVGGDNEKLFF. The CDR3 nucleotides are TGCGGCGTTGGAGGGGATAATGAAAAACTGTTTTTT.

Written as DNA, the CDR3 is TGCGCCAGCAGCTTATGGTACCCCTACAATGAGCAGTTCTTC. It codes for CASSLWYPYNEQFF. The V gene is TRBV5-1, the J gene TRBJ2-1, with D unresolved. This CDR3 has 14 residues. Germline CDR1 is SGHRS and CDR2 is YFSETQ. V gave up 2 bases and J gave up 2 bases, with 8 bases separating them.

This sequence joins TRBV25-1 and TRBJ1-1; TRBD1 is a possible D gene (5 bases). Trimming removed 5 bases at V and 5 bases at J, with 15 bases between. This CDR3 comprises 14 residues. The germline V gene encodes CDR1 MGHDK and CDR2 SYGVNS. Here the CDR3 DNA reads TGTGCCAGCAGTCCCTTGGGGGAAGAAACTGAAGCTTTCTTT. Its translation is CASSPLGEETEAFF.

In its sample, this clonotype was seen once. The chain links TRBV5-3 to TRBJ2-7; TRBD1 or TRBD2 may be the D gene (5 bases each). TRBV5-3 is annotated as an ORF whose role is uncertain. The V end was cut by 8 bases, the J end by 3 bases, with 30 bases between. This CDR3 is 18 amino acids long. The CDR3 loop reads CASASWGSGAHERYEQYF. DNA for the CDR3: TGTGCCAGCGCCTCCTGGGGCTCCGGGGCCCACGAACGCTACGAGCAGTACTTC.

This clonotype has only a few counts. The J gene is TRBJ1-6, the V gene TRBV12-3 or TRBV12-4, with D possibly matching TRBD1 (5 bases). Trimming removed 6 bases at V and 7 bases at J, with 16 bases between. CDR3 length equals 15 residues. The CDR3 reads CASRTGAVANSPLHF. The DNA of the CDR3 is TGTGCCAGCAGGACTGGGGCAGTCGCGAATTCACCCCTCCACTTT.